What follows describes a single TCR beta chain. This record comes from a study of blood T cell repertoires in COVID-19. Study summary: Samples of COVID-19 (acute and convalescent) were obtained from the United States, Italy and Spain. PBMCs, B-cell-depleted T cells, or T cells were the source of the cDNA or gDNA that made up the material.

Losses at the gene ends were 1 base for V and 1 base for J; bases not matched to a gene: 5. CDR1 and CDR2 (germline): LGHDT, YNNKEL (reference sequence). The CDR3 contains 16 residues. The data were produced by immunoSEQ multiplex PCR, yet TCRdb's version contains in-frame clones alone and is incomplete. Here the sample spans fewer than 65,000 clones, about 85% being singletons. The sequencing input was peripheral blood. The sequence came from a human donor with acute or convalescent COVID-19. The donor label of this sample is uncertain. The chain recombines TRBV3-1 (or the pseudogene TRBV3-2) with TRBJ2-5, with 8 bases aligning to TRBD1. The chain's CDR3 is CASSQGWDRIQETQYF. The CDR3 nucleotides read TGTGCCAGCAGCCAAGGATGGGACAGGATCCAAGAGACCCAGTACTTC.